Described below is a single T cell receptor beta chain sequence and its context. Measured with immunoSEQ multiplex PCR; TCRdb has only the in-frame clones, and not every one. Of approximately 330,000 clones listed, about 87% are singletons. The data were obtained in a study of blood T cell repertoires in COVID-19. Study information: Samples came from the United States, Italy and Spain, spanning acute and convalescent COVID-19.

The CDR3 is made up of 14 amino acids. Germline V gene sequence: CDR1 GTSNPN, CDR2 SVGIG (reference sequence). Trimming took 0 bases from V and 6 from J; bases not matched to a gene: 6. Seattle patient enrollment occurred during active infection, with longitudinal follow-up thereafter. The chain couples TRBV30 to TRBJ2-3; 7 bases align to TRBD2. The clonotype was recovered from a man aged 25-40 years with COVID-19, enrolled during active disease. Sequencing was performed on peripheral blood. As DNA, the CDR3 is TGTGCCTGGAGTGTAGTTGGGGGAGGGGATACGCAGTATTTT. This translates into CAWSVVGGGDTQYF.